This TCR beta chain was identified in a study of PD-1 blockade in classical Hodgkin lymphoma. Each patient relapsed following autologous stem cell transplantation, and prior brentuximab vedotin exposure differed. In the case of this clone: The same CDR3 can be traced to other DNA sequences in this sample.

The CDR3 contains 12 residues. Trimming left V 3 bases short and J 3 bases short, with 5 bases between. Per the germline V gene, CDR1 is SGHRS and CDR2 is YFSETQ. Generated by immunoSEQ multiplex PCR, the TCRdb table keeps only in-frame clones and is missing some. The sample lists roughly 14,000 clones; about 86% were seen once. The chain employs TRBV5-1 and TRBJ2-3; D call uncertain. The sample in question was peripheral blood mononuclear cells (PBMCs), obtained at baseline. This TCR was sampled from a human donor with classical Hodgkin lymphoma. The CDR3 DNA is TGCGCCAGCAGCTCCTCTACAGATACGCAGTATTTT. It yields the protein CASSSSTDTQYF. Together with reference TRBV5-1 and TRBJ2-3, the CDR3 gives the full variable domain: KAGVTQTPRYLIKTRGQQVTLSCSPISGHRSVSWYQQTPGQGLQFLFEYFSETQRNKGNFPGRFSGRQFSNSRSEMNVSTLELGDSALYLCASSSSTDTQYFGPGTRLTVL.